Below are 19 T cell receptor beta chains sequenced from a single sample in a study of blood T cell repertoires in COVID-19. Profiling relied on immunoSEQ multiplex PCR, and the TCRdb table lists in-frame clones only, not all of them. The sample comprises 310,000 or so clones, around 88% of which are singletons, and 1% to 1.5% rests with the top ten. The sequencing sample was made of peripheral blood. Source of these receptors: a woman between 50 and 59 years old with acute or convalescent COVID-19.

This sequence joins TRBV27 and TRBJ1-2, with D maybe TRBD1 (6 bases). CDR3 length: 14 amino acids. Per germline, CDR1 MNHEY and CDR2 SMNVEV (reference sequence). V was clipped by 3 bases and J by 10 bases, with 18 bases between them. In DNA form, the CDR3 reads TGTGCCAGCAGTTTGGGGGGGACAAACAAGGCCTACACCTTC. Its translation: CASSLGGTNKAYTF.

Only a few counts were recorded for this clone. CDR3 residues: CASSLKGFTEAFF. In DNA, the CDR3 is TGTGCCAGCAGTTTAAAGGGGTTCACTGAAGCTTTCTTT. The chain combines TRBV12-3 or TRBV12-4 with TRBJ1-1; D possibly corresponds to TRBD1 (5 bases). V lost 2 bases and J lost 4, with 8 bases in between. This CDR3 region has 13 residues.

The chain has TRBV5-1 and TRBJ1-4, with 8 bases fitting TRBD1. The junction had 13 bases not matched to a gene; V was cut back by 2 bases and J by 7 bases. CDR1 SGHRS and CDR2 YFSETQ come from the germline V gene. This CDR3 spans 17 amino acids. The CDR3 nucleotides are TGCGCCAGCAGCTTACGCCAGGGGGCCCTTAATGGTGAAAAACTGTTTTTT. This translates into CASSLRQGALNGEKLFF.

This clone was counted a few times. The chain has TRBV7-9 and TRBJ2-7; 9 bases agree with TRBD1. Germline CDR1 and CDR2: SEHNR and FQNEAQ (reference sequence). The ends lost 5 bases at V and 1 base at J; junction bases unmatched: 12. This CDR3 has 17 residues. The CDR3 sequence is CASSLGQGILVSYEQYV. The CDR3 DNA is TGTGCCAGCAGCCTAGGACAGGGGATTTTGGTATCCTACGAGCAGTACGTC.

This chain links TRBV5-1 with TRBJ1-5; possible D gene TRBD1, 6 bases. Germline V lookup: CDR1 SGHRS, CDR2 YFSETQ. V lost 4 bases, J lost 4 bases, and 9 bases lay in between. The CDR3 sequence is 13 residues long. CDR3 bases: TGCGCCAGCAGCGAACAGGGTAATCAGCCCCAGCATTTT. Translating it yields CASSEQGNQPQHF.

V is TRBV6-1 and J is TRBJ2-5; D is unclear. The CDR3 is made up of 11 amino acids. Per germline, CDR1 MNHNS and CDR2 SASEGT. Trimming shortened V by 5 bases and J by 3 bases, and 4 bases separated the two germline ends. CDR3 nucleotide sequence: TGTGCCAGCAGTCTAAAAGAGACCCAGTACTTC. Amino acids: CASSLKETQYF.

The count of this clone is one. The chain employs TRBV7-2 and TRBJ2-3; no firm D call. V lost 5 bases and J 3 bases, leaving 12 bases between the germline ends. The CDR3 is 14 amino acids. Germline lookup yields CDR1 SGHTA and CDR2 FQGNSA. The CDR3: CASSPQVQTDTQYF. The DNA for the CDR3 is TGTGCCAGCAGCCCCCAAGTTCAGACAGATACGCAGTATTTT.

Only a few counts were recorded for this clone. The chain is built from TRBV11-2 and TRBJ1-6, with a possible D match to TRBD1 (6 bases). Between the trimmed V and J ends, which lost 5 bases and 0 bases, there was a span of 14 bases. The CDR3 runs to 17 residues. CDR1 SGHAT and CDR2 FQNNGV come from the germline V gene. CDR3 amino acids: CASSPGGGSSYNSPLHF. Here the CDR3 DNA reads TGTGCCAGCAGCCCCGGGGGGGGCAGCTCCTATAATTCACCCCTCCACTTT.

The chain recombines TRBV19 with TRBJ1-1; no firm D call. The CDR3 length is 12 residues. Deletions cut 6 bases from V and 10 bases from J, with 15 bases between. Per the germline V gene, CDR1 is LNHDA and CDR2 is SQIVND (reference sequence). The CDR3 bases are TGTGCCAGTAGAACCCGGGAGAAGGGAGCTTTCTTT. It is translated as CASRTREKGAFF.

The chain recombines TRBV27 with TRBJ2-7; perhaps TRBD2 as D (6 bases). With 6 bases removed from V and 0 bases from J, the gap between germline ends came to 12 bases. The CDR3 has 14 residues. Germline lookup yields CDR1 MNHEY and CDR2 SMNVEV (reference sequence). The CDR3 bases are TGTGCCAGCAGGGTCGAGCGGGCCTCCTACGAGCAGTACTTC. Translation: CASRVERASYEQYF.

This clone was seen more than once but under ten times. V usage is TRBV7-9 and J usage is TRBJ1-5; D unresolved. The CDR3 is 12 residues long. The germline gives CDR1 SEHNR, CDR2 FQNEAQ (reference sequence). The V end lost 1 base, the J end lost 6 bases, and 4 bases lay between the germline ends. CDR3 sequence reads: CASSLGGQPQHF. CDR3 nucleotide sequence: TGTGCCAGCAGCTTAGGCGGTCAGCCCCAGCATTTT.

This CDR3 is CASSAPRRDNEQYF. The CDR3, as DNA: TGTGCCAGCAGTGCCCCCCGACGGGATAACGAGCAGTACTTC. The V call is TRBV25-1, the J call TRBJ2-7; possibly TRBD2 for D (5 bases). The germline CDR1 and CDR2 sequences are MGHDK and SYGVNS. The V end was cut by 4 bases, the J end by 5 bases, with 15 bases between. The CDR3 has 14 residues.

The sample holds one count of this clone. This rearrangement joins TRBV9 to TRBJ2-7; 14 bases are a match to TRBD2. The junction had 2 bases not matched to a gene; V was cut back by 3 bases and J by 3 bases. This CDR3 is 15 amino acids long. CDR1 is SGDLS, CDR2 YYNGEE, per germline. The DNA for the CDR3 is TGTGCCAGCAGCGGGGGGACTAGCGGGAGCTACGAGCAGTACTTC. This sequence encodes CASSGGTSGSYEQYF.

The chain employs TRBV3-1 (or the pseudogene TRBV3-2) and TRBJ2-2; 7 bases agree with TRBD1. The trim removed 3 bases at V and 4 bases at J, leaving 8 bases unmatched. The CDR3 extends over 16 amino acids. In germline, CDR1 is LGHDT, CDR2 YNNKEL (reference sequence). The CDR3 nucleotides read TGTGCCAGCAGCCACGGAGACAGGGTACCCACCGGGGAGCTGTTTTTT. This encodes CASSHGDRVPTGELFF.

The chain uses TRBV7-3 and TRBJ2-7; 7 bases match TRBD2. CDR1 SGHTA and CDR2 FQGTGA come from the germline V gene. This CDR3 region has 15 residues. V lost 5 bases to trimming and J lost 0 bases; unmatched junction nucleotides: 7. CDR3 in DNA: TGTGCCAGCAGCACGCCTAGGGACTACTCCTACGAGCAGTACTTC. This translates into CASSTPRDYSYEQYF.

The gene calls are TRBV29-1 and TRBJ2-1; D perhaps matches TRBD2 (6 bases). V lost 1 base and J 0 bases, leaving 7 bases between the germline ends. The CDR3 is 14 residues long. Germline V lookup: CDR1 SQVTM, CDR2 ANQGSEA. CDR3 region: CSVEGAGSYNEQFF. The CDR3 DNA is TGCAGCGTTGAAGGAGCGGGCTCCTACAATGAGCAGTTCTTC.

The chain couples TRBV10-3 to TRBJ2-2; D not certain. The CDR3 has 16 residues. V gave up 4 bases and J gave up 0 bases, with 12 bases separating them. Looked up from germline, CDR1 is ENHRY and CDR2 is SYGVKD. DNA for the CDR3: TGTGCCATCAGTGGATCAGGTGCTGCGAACACCGGGGAGCTGTTTTTT. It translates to CAISGSGAANTGELFF.

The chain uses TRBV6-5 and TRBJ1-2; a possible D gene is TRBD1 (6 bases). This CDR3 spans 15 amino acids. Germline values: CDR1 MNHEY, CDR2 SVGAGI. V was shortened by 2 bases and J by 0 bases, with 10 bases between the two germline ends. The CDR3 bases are TGTGCCAGCAGTTACGCAGGGGTCACTAACTATGGCTACACCTTC. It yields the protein CASSYAGVTNYGYTF.

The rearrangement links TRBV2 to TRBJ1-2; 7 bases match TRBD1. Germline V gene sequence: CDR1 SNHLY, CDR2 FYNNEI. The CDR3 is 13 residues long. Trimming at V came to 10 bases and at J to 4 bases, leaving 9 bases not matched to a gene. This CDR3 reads CATGGGGVYGYTF. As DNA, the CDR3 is TGTGCCACCGGAGGAGGGGGCGTCTATGGCTACACCTTC.